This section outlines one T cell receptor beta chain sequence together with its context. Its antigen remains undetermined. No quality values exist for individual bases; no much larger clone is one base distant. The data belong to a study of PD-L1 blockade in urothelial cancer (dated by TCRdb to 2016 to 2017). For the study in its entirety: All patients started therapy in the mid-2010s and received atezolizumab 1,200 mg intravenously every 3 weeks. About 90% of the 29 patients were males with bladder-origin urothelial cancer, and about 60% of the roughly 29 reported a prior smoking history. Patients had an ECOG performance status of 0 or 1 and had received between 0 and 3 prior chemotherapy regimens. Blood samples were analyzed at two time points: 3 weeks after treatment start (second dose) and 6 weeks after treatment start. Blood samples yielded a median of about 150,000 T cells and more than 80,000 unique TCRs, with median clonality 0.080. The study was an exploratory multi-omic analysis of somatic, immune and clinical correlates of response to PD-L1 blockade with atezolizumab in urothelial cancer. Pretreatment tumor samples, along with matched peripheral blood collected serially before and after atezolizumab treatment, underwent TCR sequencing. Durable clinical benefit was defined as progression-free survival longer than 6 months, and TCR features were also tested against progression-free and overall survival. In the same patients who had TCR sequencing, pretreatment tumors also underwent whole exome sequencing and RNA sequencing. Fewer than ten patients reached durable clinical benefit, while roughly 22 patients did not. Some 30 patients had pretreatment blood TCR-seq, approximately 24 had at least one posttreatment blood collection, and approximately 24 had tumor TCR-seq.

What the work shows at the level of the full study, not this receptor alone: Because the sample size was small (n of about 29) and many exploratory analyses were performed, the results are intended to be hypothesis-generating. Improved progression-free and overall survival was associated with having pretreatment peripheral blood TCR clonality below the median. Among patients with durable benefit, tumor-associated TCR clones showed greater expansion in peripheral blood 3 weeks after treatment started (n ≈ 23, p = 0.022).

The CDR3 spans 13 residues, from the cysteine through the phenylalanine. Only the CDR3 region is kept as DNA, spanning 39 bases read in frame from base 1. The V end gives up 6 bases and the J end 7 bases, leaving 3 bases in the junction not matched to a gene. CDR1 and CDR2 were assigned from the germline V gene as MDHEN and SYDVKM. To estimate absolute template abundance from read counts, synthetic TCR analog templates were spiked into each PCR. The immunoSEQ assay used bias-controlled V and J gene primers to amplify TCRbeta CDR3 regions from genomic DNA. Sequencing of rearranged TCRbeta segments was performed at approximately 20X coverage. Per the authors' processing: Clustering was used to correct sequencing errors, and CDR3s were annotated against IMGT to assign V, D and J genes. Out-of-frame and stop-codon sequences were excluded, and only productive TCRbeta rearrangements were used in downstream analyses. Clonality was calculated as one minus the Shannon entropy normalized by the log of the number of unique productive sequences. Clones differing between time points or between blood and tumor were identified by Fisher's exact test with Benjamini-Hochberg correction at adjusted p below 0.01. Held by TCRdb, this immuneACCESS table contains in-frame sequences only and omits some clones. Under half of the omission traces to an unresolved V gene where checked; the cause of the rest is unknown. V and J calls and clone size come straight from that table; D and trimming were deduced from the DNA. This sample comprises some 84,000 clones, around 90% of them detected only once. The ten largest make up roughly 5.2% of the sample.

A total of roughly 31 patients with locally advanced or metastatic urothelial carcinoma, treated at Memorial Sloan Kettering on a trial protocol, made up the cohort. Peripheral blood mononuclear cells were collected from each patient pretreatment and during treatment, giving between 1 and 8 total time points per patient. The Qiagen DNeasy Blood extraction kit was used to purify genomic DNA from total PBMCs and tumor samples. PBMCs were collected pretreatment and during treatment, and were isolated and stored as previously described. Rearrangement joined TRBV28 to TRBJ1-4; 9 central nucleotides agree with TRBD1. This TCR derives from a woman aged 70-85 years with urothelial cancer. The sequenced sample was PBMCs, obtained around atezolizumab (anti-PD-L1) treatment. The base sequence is TGTGCCAGCAGCCGGACAGGGGCTGAAAAACTGTTTTTT. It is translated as CASSRTGAEKLFF.